Given below is one TCR beta chain in context. The antigen is undetermined. Sequencing was performed with immunoSEQ multiplex PCR; in TCRdb, only in-frame clones are kept and a portion is missing. Altogether over 100,000 clones are present, almost 95% being singletons, with the ten largest covering about 0.27%. Germline CDR1 reads SGHTA; CDR2 reads FQGNSA. Trimming at V came to 6 bases and at J to 5 bases, leaving 8 bases not matched to a gene. The CDR3 runs 16 residues. The data belong to a study of T cell repertoires and HLA-DP antigens. The chain recombines TRBV7-2 with TRBJ2-5; 14 bases match TRBD2. Sequenced: CD4+ T cells from PBMCs. The sequence was collected from a woman aged 18-29 years in good health and CMV-seronegative. CDR3: CASSQPGLAGAETQYF. DNA for the CDR3: TGTGCCAGCAGTCAGCCGGGACTAGCGGGAGCGGAGACCCAGTACTTC.